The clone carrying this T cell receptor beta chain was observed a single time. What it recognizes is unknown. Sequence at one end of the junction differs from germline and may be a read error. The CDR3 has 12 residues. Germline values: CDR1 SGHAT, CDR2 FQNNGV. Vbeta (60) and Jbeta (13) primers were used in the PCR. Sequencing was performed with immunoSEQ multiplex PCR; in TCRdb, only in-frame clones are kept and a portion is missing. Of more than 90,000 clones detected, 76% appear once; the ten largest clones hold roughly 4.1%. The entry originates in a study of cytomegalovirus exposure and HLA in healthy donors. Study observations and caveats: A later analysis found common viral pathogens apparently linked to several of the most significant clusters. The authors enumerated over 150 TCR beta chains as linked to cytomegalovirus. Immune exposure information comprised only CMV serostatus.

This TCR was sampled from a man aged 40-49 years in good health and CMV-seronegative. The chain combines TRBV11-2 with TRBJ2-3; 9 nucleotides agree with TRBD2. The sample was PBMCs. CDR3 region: CASSRGTSPGDF. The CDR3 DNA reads TGTGCCAGCAGCCGAGGGACTAGCCCGGGGGATTTT.